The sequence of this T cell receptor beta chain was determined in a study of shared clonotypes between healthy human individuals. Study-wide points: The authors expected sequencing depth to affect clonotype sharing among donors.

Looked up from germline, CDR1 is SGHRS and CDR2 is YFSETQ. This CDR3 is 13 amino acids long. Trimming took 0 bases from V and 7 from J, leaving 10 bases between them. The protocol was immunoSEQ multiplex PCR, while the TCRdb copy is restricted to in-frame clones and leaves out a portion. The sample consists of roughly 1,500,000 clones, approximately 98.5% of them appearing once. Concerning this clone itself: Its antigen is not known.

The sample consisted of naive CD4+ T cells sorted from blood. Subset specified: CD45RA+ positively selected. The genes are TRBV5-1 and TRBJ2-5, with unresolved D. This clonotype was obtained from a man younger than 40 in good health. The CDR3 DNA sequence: TGCGCCAGCAGCTTGGTGCCCTTTGGGACCCAGTACTTC. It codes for CASSLVPFGTQYF.